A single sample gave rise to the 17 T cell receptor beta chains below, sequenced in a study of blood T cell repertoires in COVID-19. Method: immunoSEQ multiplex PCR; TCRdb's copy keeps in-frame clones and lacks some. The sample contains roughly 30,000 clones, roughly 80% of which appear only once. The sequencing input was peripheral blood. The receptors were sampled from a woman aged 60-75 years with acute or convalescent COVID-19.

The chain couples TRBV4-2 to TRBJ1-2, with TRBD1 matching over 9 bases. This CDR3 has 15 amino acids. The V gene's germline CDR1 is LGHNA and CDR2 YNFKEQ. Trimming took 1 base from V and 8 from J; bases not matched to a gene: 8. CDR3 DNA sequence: TGTGCCAGCAGCCAAGTACAGGGGGCTCTCGGGGGCTACACCTTC. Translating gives CASSQVQGALGGYTF.

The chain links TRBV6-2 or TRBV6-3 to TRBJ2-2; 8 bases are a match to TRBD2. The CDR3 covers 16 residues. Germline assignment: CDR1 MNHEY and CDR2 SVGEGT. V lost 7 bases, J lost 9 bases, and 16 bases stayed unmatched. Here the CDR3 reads CASNPPAGLGERELFF. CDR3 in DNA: TGTGCCAGCAACCCACCGGCGGGACTAGGCGAGAGGGAGCTGTTTTTT.

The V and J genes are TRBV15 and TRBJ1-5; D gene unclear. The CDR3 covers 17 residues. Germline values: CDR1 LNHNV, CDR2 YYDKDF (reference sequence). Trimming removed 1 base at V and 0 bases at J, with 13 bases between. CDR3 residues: CATSRGAAGNSNQPQHF. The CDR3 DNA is TGTGCCACCAGCAGAGGGGCCGCGGGGAATAGCAATCAGCCCCAGCATTTT.

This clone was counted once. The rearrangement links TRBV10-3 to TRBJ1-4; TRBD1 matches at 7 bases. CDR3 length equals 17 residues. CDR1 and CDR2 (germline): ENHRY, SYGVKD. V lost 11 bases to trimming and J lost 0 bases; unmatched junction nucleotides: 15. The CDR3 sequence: CASKEGTDLTTNEKLFF. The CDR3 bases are TGTGCCTCAAAGGAAGGGACAGACCTAACAACTAATGAAAAACTGTTTTTT.

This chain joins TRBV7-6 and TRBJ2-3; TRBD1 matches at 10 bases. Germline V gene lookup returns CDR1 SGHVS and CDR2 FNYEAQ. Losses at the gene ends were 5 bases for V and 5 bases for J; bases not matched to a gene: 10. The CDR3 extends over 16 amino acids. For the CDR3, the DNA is TGTGCCAGCAGCCTGATGGGACAGGGGATCAAAGATACGCAGTATTTT. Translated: CASSLMGQGIKDTQYF.

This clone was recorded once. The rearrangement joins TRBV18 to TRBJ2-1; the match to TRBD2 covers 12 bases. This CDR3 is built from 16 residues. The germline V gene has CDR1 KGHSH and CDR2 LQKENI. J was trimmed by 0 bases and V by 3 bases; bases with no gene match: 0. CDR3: CASSPTSGSSYNEQFF. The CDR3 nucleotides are TGTGCCAGCTCACCGACTAGCGGGAGCTCCTACAATGAGCAGTTCTTC.

The CDR3: CASSSPSEGDTQYF. CDR3 nucleotides: TGTGCCAGCAGCTCACCTAGCGAGGGAGATACGCAGTATTTT. The rearrangement uses TRBV5-4 and TRBJ2-3, with a possible D match to TRBD2 (6 bases). In germline, CDR1 is SGHNT, CDR2 YYREEE (reference sequence). The V and J ends lost 3 bases and 5 bases respectively, with 13 bases between them. The CDR3 runs 14 residues. Using reference TRBV5-4 and TRBJ2-3 for the parts outside the CDR3, the full variable domain is ETGVTQSPTHLIKTRGQQVTLRCSSQSGHNTVSWYQQALGQGPQFIFQYYREEENGRGNFPPRFSGLQFPNYSSELNVNALELDDSALYLCASSSPSEGDTQYFGPGTRLTVL.

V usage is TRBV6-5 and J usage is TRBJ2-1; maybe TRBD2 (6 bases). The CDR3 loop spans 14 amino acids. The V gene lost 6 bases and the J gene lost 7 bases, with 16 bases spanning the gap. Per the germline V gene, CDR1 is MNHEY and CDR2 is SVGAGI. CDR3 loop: CASRSSGESNEQFF. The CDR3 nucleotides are TGTGCCAGCAGAAGCTCGGGGGAATCGAATGAGCAGTTCTTC.

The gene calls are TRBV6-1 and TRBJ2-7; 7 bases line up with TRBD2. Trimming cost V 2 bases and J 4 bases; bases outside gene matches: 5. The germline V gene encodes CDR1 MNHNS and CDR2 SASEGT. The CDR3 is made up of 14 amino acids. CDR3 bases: TGTGCCAGCAGTGAATACGGGGGGAGATACGAGCAGTACTTC. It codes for CASSEYGGRYEQYF.

The CDR3 sequence: CASSIGDIIGELFF. CDR3 DNA sequence: TGTGCCAGTAGCATCGGGGACATCATCGGGGAGCTGTTTTTT. The V gene is TRBV19, the J gene TRBJ2-2; possible D gene TRBD1, 6 bases. CDR1 is LNHDA, CDR2 SQIVND, per germline (reference sequence). This CDR3 comprises 14 residues. The V and J ends lost 6 bases and 7 bases respectively, with 15 bases between them.

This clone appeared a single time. The CDR3 nucleotides are TGTGCCAGCAGCGCCCTGACTAGCGGGGGGGTCCAAGAGACCCAGTACTTC. Protein: CASSALTSGGVQETQYF. J is TRBJ2-5 and V is TRBV11-2; 14 positions match TRBD2. The V and J ends lost 5 bases and 1 base, in that order; junction bases with no gene match: 6. The CDR3 has 17 amino acids. The V gene's germline CDR1 is SGHAT and CDR2 FQNNGV.

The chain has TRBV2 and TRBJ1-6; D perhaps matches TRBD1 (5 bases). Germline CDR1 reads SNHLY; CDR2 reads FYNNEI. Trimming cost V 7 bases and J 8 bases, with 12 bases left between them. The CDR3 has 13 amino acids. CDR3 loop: CASNGGRDSPLHF. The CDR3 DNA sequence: TGTGCCAGCAACGGGGGTAGGGATTCACCCCTCCACTTT.

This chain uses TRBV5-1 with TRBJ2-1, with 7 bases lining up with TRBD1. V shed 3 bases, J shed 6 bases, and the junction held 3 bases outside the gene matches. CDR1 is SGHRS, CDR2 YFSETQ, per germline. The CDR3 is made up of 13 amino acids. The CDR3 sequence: CASSYRQGNEQFF. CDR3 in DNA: TGCGCCAGCAGCTATCGACAGGGCAATGAGCAGTTCTTC.

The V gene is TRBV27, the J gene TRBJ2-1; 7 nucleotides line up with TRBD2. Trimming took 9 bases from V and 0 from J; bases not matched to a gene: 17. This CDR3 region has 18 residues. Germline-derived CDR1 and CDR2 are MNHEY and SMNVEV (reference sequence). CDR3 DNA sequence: TGTGCCAGTGCGGGGAGGGTCCCCCCCCCGAGCTCCTACAATGAGCAGTTCTTC. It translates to CASAGRVPPPSSYNEQFF.

CDR3 nucleotide sequence: TGCAGCGTCTCAAGAGGCAGCCCGAATGAAAAACTGTTTTTT. This gives the protein CSVSRGSPNEKLFF. J is TRBJ1-4 and V is TRBV29-1; D remains ambiguous. The CDR3 loop spans 14 amino acids. Trimming shortened V by 6 bases and J by 5 bases, and 16 bases separated the two germline ends. Germline CDR1 reads SQVTM; CDR2 reads ANQGSEA.

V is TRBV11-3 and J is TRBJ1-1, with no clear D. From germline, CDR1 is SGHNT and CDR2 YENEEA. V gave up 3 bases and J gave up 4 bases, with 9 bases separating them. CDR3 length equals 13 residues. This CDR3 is CASSFGVGTEAFF. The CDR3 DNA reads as TGTGCCAGCAGCTTCGGGGTGGGCACTGAAGCTTTCTTT.

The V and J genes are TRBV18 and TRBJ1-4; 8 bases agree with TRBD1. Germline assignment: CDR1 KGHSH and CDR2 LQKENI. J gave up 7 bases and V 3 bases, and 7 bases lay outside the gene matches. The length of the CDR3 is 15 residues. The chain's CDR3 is CASSPGQGASEKLFF. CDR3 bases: TGTGCCAGCTCACCCGGACAGGGTGCGTCTGAAAAACTGTTTTTT.